The 5 T cell receptor beta chains below were found in one sample sequenced in a study of brain T cells in children with intractable seizures. Time point of the sample: blood from clinic visit 5 months post-surgery; TSC patient then seizure free. The table came from immunoSEQ multiplex PCR; TCRdb's copy has only in-frame clones and leaves some out. This table has 300,000 to 400,000 clones, about 93% appearing once. The sample here was peripheral blood, taken more than 4 months after surgery. The receptor source for this set is a boy in the first two years of life with tuberous sclerosis and intractable seizures.

This clone has just a few counts. V is TRBV25-1 and J is TRBJ1-2; D gene unclear. The V end was cut by 4 bases, the J end by 2 bases, with 5 bases between. Looked up from germline, CDR1 is MGHDK and CDR2 is SYGVNS. This CDR3 region has 12 residues. The CDR3 loop reads CASSATNYGYTF. CDR3 nucleotides: TGTGCCAGCAGTGCCACCAACTATGGCTACACCTTC.

On this clone itself: In the same sample, other DNA sequences code for this CDR3. The chain has TRBV30 and TRBJ1-5, with D possibly TRBD1 on 6 matching bases. Germline V gene lookup returns CDR1 GTSNPN and CDR2 SVGIG (reference sequence). There are 13 residues in the CDR3. V lost 2 bases and J lost 2, with 7 bases in between. This CDR3 is CAWSNRGNQPQHF. CDR3 nucleotides: TGTGCCTGGAGTAACAGGGGCAATCAGCCCCAGCATTTT.

The genes are TRBV3-1 (or the pseudogene TRBV3-2) and TRBJ2-2; TRBD2 agrees at 7 bases. The CDR3 has 16 residues. The V segment lost 7 bases and the J segment 2 bases; nucleotides outside the gene matches: 10. CDR1 and CDR2 from the germline V gene are LGHDT and YNNKEL (reference sequence). The CDR3 bases are TGTGCCAGCAACGAACTCGCGGGGGTTAACACCGGGGAGCTGTTTTTT. Protein sequence: CASNELAGVNTGELFF.

The chain links TRBV5-4 to TRBJ2-5; no reliable D call. The germline V gene has CDR1 SGHNT and CDR2 YYREEE (reference sequence). CDR3 length: 17 residues. V was pared by 4 bases and J by 5 bases, with 24 bases between. This CDR3 reads CASSRWASGYDGETQYF. CDR3 coding DNA: TGTGCCAGCAGCCGGTGGGCCTCTGGGTACGATGGCGAGACCCAGTACTTC.

J is TRBJ1-4 and V is TRBV6-5; D possibly corresponds to TRBD1 (5 bases). The germline V and J ends were trimmed by 0 bases and 11 bases, with 19 bases remaining between them. The germline CDR1 and CDR2 sequences are MNHEY and SVGAGI. CDR3 length: 16 amino acids. CDR3 sequence: CASSYSTPDIFRKLFF. CDR3 in DNA: TGTGCCAGCAGTTACTCGACCCCGGACATTTTTCGGAAACTGTTTTTT.